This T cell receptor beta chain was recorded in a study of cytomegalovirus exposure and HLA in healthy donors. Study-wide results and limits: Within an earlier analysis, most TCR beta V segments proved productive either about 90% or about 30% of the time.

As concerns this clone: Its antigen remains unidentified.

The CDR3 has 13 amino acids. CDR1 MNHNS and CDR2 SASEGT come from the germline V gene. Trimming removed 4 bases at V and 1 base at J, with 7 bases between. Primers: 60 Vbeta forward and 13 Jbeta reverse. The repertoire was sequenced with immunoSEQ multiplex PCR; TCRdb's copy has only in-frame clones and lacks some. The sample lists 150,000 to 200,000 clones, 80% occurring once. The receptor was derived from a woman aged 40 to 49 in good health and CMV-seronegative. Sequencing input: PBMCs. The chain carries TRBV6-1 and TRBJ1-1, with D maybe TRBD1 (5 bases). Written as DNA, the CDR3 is TGTGCCAGCAGTGGGACAAGGAACACTGAAGCTTTCTTT. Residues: CASSGTRNTEAFF.